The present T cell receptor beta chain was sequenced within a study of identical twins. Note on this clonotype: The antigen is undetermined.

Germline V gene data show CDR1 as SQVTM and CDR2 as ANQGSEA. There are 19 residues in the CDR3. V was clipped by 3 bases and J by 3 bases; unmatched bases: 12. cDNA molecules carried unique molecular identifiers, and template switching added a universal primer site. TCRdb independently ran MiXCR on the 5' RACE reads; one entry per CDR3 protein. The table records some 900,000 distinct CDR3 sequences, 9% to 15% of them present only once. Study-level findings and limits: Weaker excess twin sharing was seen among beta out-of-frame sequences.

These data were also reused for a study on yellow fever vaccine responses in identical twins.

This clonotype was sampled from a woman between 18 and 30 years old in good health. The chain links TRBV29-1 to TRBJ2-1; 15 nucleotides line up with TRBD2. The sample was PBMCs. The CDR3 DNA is TGCAGCGTTGAGCTCCGGACTAGCGGGAGGGCGACGTTCTACAATGAGCAGTTCTTC. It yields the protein CSVELRTSGRATFYNEQFF.